This T cell receptor beta chain was identified in a study of cytotoxic CD8 clonotypes in ibrutinib-treated CLL. Libraries were prepared by immunoSEQ multiplex PCR; TCRdb keeps only in-frame clonotypes and omits some of them. The sample has 150,000 to 200,000 clones; approximately 91% are singletons. This TCR came from a human donor with chronic lymphocytic leukemia. The source was PBMCs, collected at disease progression, from a patient treated with ibrutinib.

The CDR3 DNA reads TGTGCCAGCAGTTTATTCGCCGCGGGAGGGGCAGATACGCAGTATTTT. Amino acid sequence: CASSLFAAGGADTQYF. This sequence joins TRBV27 and TRBJ2-3, with 9 positions matching TRBD2. The length of the CDR3 is 16 residues. The germline CDR1 and CDR2 sequences are MNHEY and SMNVEV (reference sequence). The trim removed 1 base at V and 4 bases at J, leaving 6 bases unmatched.